The clone carrying this T cell receptor (beta chain) was found a few times. The sample comes from a study of CD8+ T cells in alopecia areata. In each case, RNA was isolated and then reverse transcribed into cDNA as the sequencing template. Libraries were prepared by immunoSEQ multiplex PCR; TCRdb keeps only in-frame clonotypes and omits some of them. The table shows 150,000 to 160,000 clones, with under 60% occurring only once. Per germline, CDR1 LNHNV and CDR2 YYDKDF (reference sequence). Trimming removed 4 bases from V and 0 bases from J, with 7 bases in between. CDR3 length: 14 amino acids. In alopecia areata patients, both lesional scalp punch biopsies and peripheral blood were collected. Starting from PBMCs, sorting isolated CD4+ and CD8+ T cells.

V usage is TRBV15 and J usage is TRBJ2-1, with a weak D call TRBD1 (6 bases). The sequence came from a human donor with alopecia areata. The specimen was CD8+ T cells sorted from blood, collected at week 0. CDR3: CATSTDSSYNEQFF. The CDR3, as DNA: TGTGCCACCAGCACGGACAGCTCCTACAATGAGCAGTTCTTC.